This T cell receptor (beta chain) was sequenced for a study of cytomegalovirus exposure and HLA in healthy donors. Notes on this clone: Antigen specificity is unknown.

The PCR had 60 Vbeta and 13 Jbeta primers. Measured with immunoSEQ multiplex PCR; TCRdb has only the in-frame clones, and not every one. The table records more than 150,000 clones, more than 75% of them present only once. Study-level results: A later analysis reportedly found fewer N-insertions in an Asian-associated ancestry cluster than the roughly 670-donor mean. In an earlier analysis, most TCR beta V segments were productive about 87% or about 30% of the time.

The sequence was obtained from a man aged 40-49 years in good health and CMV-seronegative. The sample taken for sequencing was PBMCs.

The CDR3 spells CSARVVYEQYF. The DNA of the CDR3 is TGCAGTGCTAGAGTAGTTTACGAGCAGTACTTC. The chain joins TRBV20-1 to TRBJ2-7; D uncertain. V gave up 1 base and J gave up 4 bases, with 5 bases separating them. The CDR3 has 11 residues. The germline CDR1 and CDR2 sequences are DFQATT and SNEGSKA (reference sequence).